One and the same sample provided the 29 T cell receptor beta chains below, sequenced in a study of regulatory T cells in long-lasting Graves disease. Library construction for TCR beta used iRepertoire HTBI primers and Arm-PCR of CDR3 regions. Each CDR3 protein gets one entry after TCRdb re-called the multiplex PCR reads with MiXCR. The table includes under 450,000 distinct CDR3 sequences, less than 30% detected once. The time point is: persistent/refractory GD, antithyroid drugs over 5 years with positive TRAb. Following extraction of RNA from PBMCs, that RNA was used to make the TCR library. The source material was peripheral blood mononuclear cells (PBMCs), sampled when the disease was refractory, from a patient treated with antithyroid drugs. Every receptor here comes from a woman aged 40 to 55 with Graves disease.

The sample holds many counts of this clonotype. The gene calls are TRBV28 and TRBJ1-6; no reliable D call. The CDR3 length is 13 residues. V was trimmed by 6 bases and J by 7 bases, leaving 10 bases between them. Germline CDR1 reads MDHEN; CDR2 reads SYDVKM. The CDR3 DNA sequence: TGTGCCAGCAGCAGCCAGCTGAATTCACCCCTCCACTTT. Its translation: CASSSQLNSPLHF.

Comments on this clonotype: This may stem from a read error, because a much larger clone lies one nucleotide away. CDR3 coding DNA: TGTGCCAGGCGTAGTACATCCTTTATCCAATACGAGCAGTACTTC. Its translation: CARRSTSFIQYEQYF. The chain uses TRBV2 and TRBJ2-7; no clear D gene. This CDR3 region has 15 residues. Germline CDR1 reads SNHLY; CDR2 reads FYNNEI. Trimming took off 9 bases at V and 4 bases at J, with 22 bases between the two ends.

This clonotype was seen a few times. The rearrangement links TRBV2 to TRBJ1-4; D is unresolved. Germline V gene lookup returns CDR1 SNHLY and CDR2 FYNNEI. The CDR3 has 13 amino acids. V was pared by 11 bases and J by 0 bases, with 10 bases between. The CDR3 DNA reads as TGTGCCGTAGACCAAGCAACTAATGAAAAACTGTTTTTT. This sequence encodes CAVDQATNEKLFF.

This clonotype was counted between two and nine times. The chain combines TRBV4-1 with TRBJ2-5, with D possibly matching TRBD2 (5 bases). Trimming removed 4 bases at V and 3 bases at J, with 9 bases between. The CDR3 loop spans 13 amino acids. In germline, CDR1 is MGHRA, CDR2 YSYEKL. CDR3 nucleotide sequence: TGCGCCAGCAGCCCTTGGGGAGAAGAGACCCAGTACTTC. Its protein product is CASSPWGEETQYF.

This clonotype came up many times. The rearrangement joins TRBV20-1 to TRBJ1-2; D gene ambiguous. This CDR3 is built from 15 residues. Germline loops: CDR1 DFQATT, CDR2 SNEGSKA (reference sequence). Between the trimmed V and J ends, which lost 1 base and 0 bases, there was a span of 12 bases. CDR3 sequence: CSARGSGSSNYGYTF. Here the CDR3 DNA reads TGCAGTGCTAGAGGGTCCGGGTCTTCTAACTATGGCTACACCTTC.

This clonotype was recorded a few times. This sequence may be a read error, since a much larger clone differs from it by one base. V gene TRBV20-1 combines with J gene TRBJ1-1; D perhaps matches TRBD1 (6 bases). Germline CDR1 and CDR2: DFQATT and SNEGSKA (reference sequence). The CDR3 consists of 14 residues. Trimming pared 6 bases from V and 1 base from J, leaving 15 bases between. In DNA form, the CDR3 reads TGCAGTGCGTCAGACGGGGGCCCGAACACTGAAGCTTTCTTT. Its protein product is CSASDGGPNTEAFF.

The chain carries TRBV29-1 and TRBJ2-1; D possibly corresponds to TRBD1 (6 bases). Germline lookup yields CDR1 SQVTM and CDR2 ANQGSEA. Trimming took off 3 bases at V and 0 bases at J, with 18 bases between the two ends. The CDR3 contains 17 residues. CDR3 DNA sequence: TGCAGCGTTGATCGTTACCCCAGGGGCAGCTCCTACAATGAGCAGTTCTTC. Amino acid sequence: CSVDRYPRGSSYNEQFF.

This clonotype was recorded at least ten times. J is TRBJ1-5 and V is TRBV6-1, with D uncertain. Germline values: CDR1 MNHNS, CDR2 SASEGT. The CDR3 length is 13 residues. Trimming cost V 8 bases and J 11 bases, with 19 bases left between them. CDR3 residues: CASSPSGLRAQHF. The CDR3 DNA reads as TGTGCCAGCTCCCCGTCGGGCCTTAGGGCCCAGCATTTT.

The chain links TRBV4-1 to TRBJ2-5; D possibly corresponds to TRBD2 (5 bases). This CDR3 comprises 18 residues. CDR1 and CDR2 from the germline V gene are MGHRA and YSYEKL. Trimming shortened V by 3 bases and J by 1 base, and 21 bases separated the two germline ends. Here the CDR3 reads CASSQWRFGGVSQETQYF. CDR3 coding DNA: TGCGCCAGCAGCCAGTGGAGGTTCGGCGGAGTGAGCCAAGAGACCCAGTACTTC.

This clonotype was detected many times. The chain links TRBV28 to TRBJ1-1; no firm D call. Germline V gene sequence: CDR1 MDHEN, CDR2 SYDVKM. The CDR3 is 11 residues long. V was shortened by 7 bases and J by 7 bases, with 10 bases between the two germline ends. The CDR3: CASTLRGEAFF. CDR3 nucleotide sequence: TGTGCCAGCACCCTCCGCGGTGAAGCTTTCTTT.

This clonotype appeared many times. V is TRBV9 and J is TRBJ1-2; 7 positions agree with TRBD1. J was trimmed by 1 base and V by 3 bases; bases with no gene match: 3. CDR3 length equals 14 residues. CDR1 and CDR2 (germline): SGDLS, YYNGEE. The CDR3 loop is CASSARDSNYGYTF. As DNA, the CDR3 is TGTGCCAGCAGCGCCCGGGACAGTAACTATGGCTACACCTTC.

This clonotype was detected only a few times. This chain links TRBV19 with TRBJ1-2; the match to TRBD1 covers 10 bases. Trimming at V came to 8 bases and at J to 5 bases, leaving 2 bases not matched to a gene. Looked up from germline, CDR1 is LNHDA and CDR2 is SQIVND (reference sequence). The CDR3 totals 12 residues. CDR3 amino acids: CASWTGGYGYTF. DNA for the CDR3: TGTGCCAGTTGGACAGGGGGATATGGCTACACCTTC.

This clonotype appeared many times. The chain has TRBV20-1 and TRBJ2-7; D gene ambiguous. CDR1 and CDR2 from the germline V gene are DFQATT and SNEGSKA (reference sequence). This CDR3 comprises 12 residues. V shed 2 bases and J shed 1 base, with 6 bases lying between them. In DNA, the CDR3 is TGCAGTGCTAGACAGGTATCCTACGAGCAGTACTTC. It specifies CSARQVSYEQYF.

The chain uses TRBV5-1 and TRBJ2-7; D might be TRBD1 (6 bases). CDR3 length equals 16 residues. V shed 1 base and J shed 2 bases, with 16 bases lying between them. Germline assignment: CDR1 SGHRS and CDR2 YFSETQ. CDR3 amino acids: CASSLSPGELTYEQYF. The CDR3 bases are TGCGCCAGCAGCTTGTCTCCAGGGGAGCTCACCTACGAGCAGTACTTC.

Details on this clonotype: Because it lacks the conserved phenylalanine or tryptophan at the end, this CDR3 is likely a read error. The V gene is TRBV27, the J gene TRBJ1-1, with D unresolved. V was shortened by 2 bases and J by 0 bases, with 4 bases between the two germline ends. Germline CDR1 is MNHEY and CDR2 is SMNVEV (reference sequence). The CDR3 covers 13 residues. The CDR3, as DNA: TGTGCCAGCAGTTTAACAGTGAACACTGAAGCTTTCTGT. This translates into CASSLTVNTEAFC.

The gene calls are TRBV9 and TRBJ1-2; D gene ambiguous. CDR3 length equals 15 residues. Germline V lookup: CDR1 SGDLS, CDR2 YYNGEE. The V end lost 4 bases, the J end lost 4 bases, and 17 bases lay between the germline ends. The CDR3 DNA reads TGTGCCAGCAGCCCGACCCCAGGAGCTTCCTATGGCTACACCTTC. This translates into CASSPTPGASYGYTF.

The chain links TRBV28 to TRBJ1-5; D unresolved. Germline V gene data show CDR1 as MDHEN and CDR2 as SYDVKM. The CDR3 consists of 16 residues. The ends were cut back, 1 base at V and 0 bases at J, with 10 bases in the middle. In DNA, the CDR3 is TGTGCCAGCAGTTTATTGTCAGATTATAGCAATCAGCCCCAGCATTTT. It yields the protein CASSLLSDYSNQPQHF.

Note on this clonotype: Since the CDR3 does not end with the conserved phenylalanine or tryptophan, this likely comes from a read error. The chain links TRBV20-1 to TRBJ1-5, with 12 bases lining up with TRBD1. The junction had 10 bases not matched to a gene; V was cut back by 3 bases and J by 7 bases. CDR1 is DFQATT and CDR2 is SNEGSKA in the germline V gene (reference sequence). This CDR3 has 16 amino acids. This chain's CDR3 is CSARVGTGGVGQPQHS. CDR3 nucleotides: TGCAGTGCTAGGGTTGGGACAGGGGGCGTCGGACAGCCCCAGCATTCT.

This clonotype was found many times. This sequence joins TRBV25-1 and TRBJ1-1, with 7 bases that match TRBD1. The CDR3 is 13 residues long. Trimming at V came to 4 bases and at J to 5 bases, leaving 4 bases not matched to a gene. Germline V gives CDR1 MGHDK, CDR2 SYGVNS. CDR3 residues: CASSAYRGTEAFF. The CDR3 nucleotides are TGTGCCAGCAGTGCGTACAGGGGAACTGAAGCTTTCTTT. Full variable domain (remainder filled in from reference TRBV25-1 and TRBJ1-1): EADIYQTPRYLVIGTGKKITLECSQTMGHDKMYWYQQDPGMELHLIHYSYGVNSTEKGDLSSESTVSRIRTEHFPLTLESARPSHTSQYLCASSAYRGTEAFFGQGTRLTVV.

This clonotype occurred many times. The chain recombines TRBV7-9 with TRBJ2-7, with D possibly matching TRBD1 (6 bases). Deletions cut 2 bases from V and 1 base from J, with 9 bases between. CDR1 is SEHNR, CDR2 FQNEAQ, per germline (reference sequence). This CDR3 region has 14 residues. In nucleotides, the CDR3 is TGTGCCAGCAGCTTACAGAGGGGGTCCTACGAGCAGTACTTC. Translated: CASSLQRGSYEQYF.

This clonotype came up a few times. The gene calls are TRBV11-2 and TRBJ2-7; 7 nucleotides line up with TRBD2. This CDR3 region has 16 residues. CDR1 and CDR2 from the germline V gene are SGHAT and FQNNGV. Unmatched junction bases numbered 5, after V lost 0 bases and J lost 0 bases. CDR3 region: CASSLELAESSYEQYF. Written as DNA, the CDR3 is TGTGCCAGCAGCTTAGAGCTAGCGGAATCCTCCTACGAGCAGTACTTC. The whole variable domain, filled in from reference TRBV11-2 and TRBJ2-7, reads EAGVAQSPRYKIIEKRQSVAFWCNPISGHATLYWYQQILGQGPKLLIQFQNNGVVDDSQLPKDRFSAERLKGVDSTLKIQPAKLEDSAVYLCASSLELAESSYEQYFGPGTRLTVT.

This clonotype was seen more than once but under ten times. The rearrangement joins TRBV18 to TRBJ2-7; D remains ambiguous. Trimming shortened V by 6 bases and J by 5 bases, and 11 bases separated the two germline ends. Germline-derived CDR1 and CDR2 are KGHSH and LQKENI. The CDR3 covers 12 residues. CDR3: CASSPGPDEQYF. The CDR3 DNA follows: TGTGCCAGCTCGCCTGGACCAGACGAGCAGTACTTC.

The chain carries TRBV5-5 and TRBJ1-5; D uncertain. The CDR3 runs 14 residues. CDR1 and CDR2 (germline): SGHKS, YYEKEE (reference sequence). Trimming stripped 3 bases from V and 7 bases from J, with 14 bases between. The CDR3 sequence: CASSSRGVEQPQHF. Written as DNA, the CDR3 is TGTGCCAGCAGCTCGCGAGGTGTAGAACAGCCCCAGCATTTT. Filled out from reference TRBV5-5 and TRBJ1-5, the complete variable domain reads DAGVTQSPTHLIKTRGQQVTLRCSPISGHKSVSWYQQVLGQGPQFIFQYYEKEERGRGNFPDRFSARQFPNYSSELNVNALLLGDSALYLCASSSRGVEQPQHFGDGTRLSIL.

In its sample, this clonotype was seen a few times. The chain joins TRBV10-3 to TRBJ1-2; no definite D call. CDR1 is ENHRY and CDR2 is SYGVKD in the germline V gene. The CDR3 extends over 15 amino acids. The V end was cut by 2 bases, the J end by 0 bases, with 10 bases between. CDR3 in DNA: TGTGCCATCAGTGAGCATGGAGCGGCTAACTATGGCTACACCTTC. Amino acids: CAISEHGAANYGYTF.

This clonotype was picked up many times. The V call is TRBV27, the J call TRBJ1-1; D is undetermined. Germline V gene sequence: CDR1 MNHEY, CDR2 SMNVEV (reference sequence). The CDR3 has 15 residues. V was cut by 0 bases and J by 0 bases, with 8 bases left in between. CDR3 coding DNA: TGTGCCAGCAGTTTATCAAGCGGTATGAACACTGAAGCTTTCTTT. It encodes CASSLSSGMNTEAFF.

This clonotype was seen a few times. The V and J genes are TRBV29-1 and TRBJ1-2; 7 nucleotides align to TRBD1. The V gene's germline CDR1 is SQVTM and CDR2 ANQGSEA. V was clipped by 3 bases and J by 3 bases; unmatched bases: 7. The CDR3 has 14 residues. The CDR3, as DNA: TGCAGCGTTGATCCCCCAGGGGGGGACTATGGCTACACCTTC. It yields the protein CSVDPPGGDYGYTF.

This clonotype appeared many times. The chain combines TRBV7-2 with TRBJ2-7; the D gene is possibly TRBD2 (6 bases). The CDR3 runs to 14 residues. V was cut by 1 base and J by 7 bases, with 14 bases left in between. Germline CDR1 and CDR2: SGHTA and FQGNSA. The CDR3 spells CASSLDASAREQYF. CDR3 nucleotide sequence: TGTGCCAGCAGCTTAGACGCTAGCGCCAGGGAGCAGTACTTC.

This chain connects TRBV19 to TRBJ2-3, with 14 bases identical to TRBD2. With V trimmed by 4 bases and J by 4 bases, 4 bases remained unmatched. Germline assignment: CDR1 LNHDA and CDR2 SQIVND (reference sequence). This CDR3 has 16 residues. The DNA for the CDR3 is TGTGCCAGTAGTAGAGGACTAGCGGGAGGTCCAGATACGCAGTATTTT. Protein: CASSRGLAGGPDTQYF.

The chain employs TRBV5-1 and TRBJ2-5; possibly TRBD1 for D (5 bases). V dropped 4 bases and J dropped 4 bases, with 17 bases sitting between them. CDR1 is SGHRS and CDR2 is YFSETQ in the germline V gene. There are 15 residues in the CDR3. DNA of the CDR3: TGCGCCAGCAGCCCTCGGACACAAAGTGTAGAGACCCAGTACTTC. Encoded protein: CASSPRTQSVETQYF. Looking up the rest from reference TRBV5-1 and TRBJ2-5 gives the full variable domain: KAGVTQTPRYLIKTRGQQVTLSCSPISGHRSVSWYQQTPGQGLQFLFEYFSETQRNKGNFPGRFSGRQFSNSRSEMNVSTLELGDSALYLCASSPRTQSVETQYFGPGTRLLVL.